These 26 T cell receptor beta chains were sequenced from one sample in a study of blood T cell repertoires in COVID-19. Generated by immunoSEQ multiplex PCR, the TCRdb table keeps only in-frame clones and is missing some. The data hold 270,000 or so clones, with 83% observed a single time. Sequenced sample: peripheral blood. The receptors were gathered from a woman in her forties or fifties who had recovered from COVID-19.

The J gene is TRBJ2-7, the V gene TRBV3-1 (or the pseudogene TRBV3-2), with 9 bases identical to TRBD1. The CDR3 loop spans 17 amino acids. In germline, CDR1 is LGHDT, CDR2 YNNKEL (reference sequence). Trimming took 1 base from V and 6 from J; bases not matched to a gene: 13. In DNA, the CDR3 is TGTGCCAGCAGCCAAGGGGAAAAACAGGGGGCGCGTCTCGAGCAGTACTTC. Translating it yields CASSQGEKQGARLEQYF.

The V gene is TRBV19, the J gene TRBJ1-5, with TRBD1 matching 9 bases. The trim removed 9 bases at V and 6 bases at J, leaving 12 bases unmatched. The CDR3 is 15 residues long. CDR1 LNHDA and CDR2 SQIVND come from the germline V gene (reference sequence). The DNA for the CDR3 is TGTGCCAGCGACCCCGGGACAGGGAGAATTCAGCCCCAGCATTTT. Translating it yields CASDPGTGRIQPQHF.

The chain employs TRBV28 and TRBJ2-2; no reliable D call. The CDR3 contains 13 residues. The V end lost 3 bases, the J end lost 4 bases, and 6 bases lay between the germline ends. Germline V CDR1 and CDR2: MDHEN, SYDVKM. In DNA form, the CDR3 reads TGTGCCAGCAGTTTTCCTGTCACCGGGGAGCTGTTTTTT. Translation: CASSFPVTGELFF.

V is TRBV7-2 and J is TRBJ2-7; TRBD2 is a possible D gene (5 bases). V was shortened by 6 bases and J by 2 bases, with 11 bases between the two germline ends. CDR3 length: 13 residues. The germline V gene encodes CDR1 SGHTA and CDR2 FQGNSA. The chain's CDR3 is CASSRTGTYEQYF. The CDR3 bases are TGTGCCAGCAGTCGTACGGGAACCTACGAGCAGTACTTC.

The rearrangement uses TRBV7-2 and TRBJ2-3, with TRBD2 as a possible D gene (6 bases). CDR1 is SGHTA and CDR2 is FQGNSA in the germline V gene. CDR3 size: 12 residues. Trimming cost V 6 bases and J 7 bases, with 11 bases left between them. CDR3 DNA sequence: TGTGCCAGCAGGGAGGGCCTAAATACGCAGTATTTT. Protein product: CASREGLNTQYF. Combining the CDR3 with reference TRBV7-2 and TRBJ2-3 gives the whole variable domain GAGVSQSPSNKVTEKGKDVELRCDPISGHTALYWYRQSLGQGLEFLIYFQGNSAPDKSGLPSDRFSAERTGGSVSTLTIQRTQQEDSAVYLCASREGLNTQYFGPGTRLTVL.

This chain connects TRBV6-2 or TRBV6-3 to TRBJ2-7; TRBD1 is a possible D gene (6 bases). From germline, CDR1 is MNHEY and CDR2 SVGEGT. V lost 0 bases and J lost 2, with 11 bases in between. The CDR3 totals 15 residues. The chain's CDR3 is CASSYSRTDPYEQYF. DNA of the CDR3: TGTGCCAGCAGTTACTCAAGGACAGACCCCTACGAGCAGTACTTC.

This rearrangement joins TRBV14 to TRBJ2-7; 8 bases are shared with TRBD2. This CDR3 spans 14 amino acids. The germline CDR1 and CDR2 sequences are SGHDN and FVKESK. Trimming at V came to 4 bases and at J to 1 base, leaving 3 bases not matched to a gene. DNA for the CDR3: TGTGCCAGCAGCCGAGGGACTAGTTCCTACGAGCAGTACTTC. Encoded protein: CASSRGTSSYEQYF. Full variable domain (outside the CDR3, taken from reference TRBV14 and TRBJ2-7): EAGVTQFPSHSVIEKGQTVTLRCDPISGHDNLYWYRRVMGKEIKFLLHFVKESKQDESGMPNNRFLAERTGGTYSTLKVQPAELEDSGVYFCASSRGTSSYEQYFGPGTRLTVT.

The chain uses TRBV4-1 and TRBJ2-5, with 10 bases matching TRBD2. The CDR3 is 15 residues long. The trim removed 1 base at V and 4 bases at J, leaving 3 bases unmatched. The germline CDR1 and CDR2 sequences are MGHRA and YSYEKL. As DNA, the CDR3 is TGCGCCAGCAGCCAAGGTCCTAGCGGGGGAGAGACCCAGTACTTC. It specifies CASSQGPSGGETQYF.

Written as DNA, the CDR3 is TGTGCCAGCAGTGGTGTGGCTACGGGCAATGAGCAGTTCTTC. Its translation is CASSGVATGNEQFF. The V gene is TRBV27, the J gene TRBJ2-1; D gene ambiguous. This CDR3 is built from 14 residues. V lost 5 bases, J lost 6 bases, and 14 bases lay in between. The germline V gene encodes CDR1 MNHEY and CDR2 SMNVEV (reference sequence).

The rearrangement links TRBV6-5 to TRBJ2-7; 9 positions match TRBD1. The CDR3 sequence is 14 residues long. The V and J ends lost 6 bases and 3 bases, in that order; junction bases with no gene match: 6. Germline loops: CDR1 MNHEY, CDR2 SVGAGI. This CDR3 reads CASRGQGSVYEQYF. CDR3 nucleotides: TGTGCCAGCAGGGGACAGGGCTCAGTCTACGAGCAGTACTTC.

The DNA of the CDR3 is TGTGCCAGCAGAGCGGGGATCCCGGGAGATACGCAGTATTTT. It encodes CASRAGIPGDTQYF. V gene TRBV27 combines with J gene TRBJ2-3, with 7 bases lining up with TRBD2. Germline V gives CDR1 MNHEY, CDR2 SMNVEV (reference sequence). This CDR3 region has 14 residues. V gave up 6 bases and J gave up 5 bases; unmatched junction bases: 8.

The chain employs TRBV19 and TRBJ1-1; D uncertain. Trimming took off 6 bases at V and 2 bases at J, with 4 bases between the two ends. The CDR3 totals 11 residues. Looked up from germline, CDR1 is LNHDA and CDR2 is SQIVND (reference sequence). This CDR3 reads CASRANTEAFF. The DNA of the CDR3 is TGTGCCAGTAGGGCAAACACTGAAGCTTTCTTT.

The chain employs TRBV2 and TRBJ2-1; weak D call: TRBD2 (5 bases). This CDR3 has 15 residues. V was shortened by 3 bases and J by 4 bases, with 13 bases between the two germline ends. Germline V gives CDR1 SNHLY, CDR2 FYNNEI. CDR3 loop: CASSEPGNLYNEQFF. DNA for the CDR3: TGTGCCAGCAGTGAGCCCGGGAACCTATACAATGAGCAGTTCTTC.

This sequence joins TRBV3-1 (or the pseudogene TRBV3-2) and TRBJ2-1; 9 nucleotides align to TRBD2. The CDR3 length is 16 residues. Germline V gene data show CDR1 as LGHDT and CDR2 as YNNKEL (reference sequence). V was pared by 3 bases and J by 3 bases, with 6 bases of the junction left unmatched. The CDR3 DNA follows: TGTGCCAGCAGCCAGGAAGCGGGGGGATTCTACAATGAGCAGTTCTTC. Its translation is CASSQEAGGFYNEQFF.

The rearrangement links TRBV6-5 to TRBJ2-7; D is perhaps TRBD2 (6 bases). CDR3 length: 15 amino acids. The V end lost 0 bases, the J end lost 2 bases, and 11 bases lay between the germline ends. Germline V lookup: CDR1 MNHEY, CDR2 SVGAGI. The CDR3 nucleotides read TGTGCCAGCAGTTACTCGCGGGGTTCACCCTACGAGCAGTACTTC. Protein sequence: CASSYSRGSPYEQYF.

This chain joins TRBV28 and TRBJ2-5, with D possibly TRBD2 on 5 matching bases. V lost 2 bases and J 9 bases, leaving 19 bases between the germline ends. Germline V gene lookup returns CDR1 MDHEN and CDR2 SYDVKM. The CDR3 consists of 15 residues. The CDR3 protein is CASSLKGAITMAQYF. The CDR3 region has the DNA TGTGCCAGCAGTTTAAAGGGAGCGATAACAATGGCCCAGTACTTC.

The CDR3 protein is CATSDPPSGTGELFF. CDR3 bases: TGTGCCACCAGTGACCCTCCATCGGGAACCGGGGAGCTGTTTTTT. The chain combines TRBV24-1 with TRBJ2-2, with D perhaps matching TRBD2 (5 bases). This CDR3 contains 15 residues. Germline loops: CDR1 KGHDR, CDR2 SFDVKD. Trimming took 4 bases from V and 5 from J, leaving 13 bases between them.

V usage is TRBV18 and J usage is TRBJ1-1, with a possible D match to TRBD1 (6 bases). V dropped 3 bases and J dropped 3 bases, with 14 bases sitting between them. CDR1 KGHSH and CDR2 LQKENI come from the germline V gene. The CDR3 has 15 amino acids. The CDR3 reads CASSPPTGYHTEAFF. CDR3 DNA sequence: TGTGCCAGCTCACCGCCGACAGGTTATCACACTGAAGCTTTCTTT. Based on the CDR3 plus reference TRBV18 and TRBJ1-1, the full variable domain is NAGVMQNPRHLVRRRGQEARLRCSPMKGHSHVYWYRQLPEEGLKFMVYLQKENIIDESGMPKERFSAEFPKEGPSILRIQQVVRGDSAAYFCASSPPTGYHTEAFFGQGTRLTVV.

This chain connects TRBV28 to TRBJ1-3, with TRBD1 as a possible D gene (5 bases). Trimming cost V 7 bases and J 2 bases, with 9 bases left between them. Germline loops: CDR1 MDHEN, CDR2 SYDVKM. The CDR3 length is 13 residues. CDR3 region: CASMGEAGNTIYF. The CDR3 DNA sequence: TGTGCCAGCATGGGGGAGGCTGGAAACACCATATATTTT.

V gene TRBV28 combines with J gene TRBJ1-2; D remains ambiguous. The CDR3 is made up of 12 amino acids. Germline CDR1 reads MDHEN; CDR2 reads SYDVKM. The V and J ends lost 2 bases and 8 bases respectively, with 9 bases between them. The CDR3 DNA is TGTGCCAGCAGTTTAGTAGAGGCGGGCTACACCTTC. Translation: CASSLVEAGYTF.

The genes are TRBV2 and TRBJ2-7, with 8 positions matching TRBD1. This CDR3 is built from 13 residues. Germline CDR1 is SNHLY and CDR2 is FYNNEI. The trim removed 4 bases at V and 2 bases at J, leaving 1 base unmatched. In DNA, the CDR3 is TGTGCCAGCAGTGGGACAGGGCCCTACGAGCAGTACTTC. Its translation is CASSGTGPYEQYF.

The CDR3 region is CASSTLLTGNTGELFF. CDR3 bases: TGTGCCAGCAGCACCCTCCTGACAGGGAACACCGGGGAGCTGTTTTTT. This sequence joins TRBV11-3 and TRBJ2-2; D is perhaps TRBD1 (6 bases). This CDR3 comprises 16 residues. Germline CDR1 and CDR2: SGHNT and YENEEA. The ends were cut back, 5 bases at V and 1 base at J, with 14 bases in the middle.

This clone showed up just once. Other DNA sequences in the same sample also yield this CDR3. The chain joins TRBV13 to TRBJ2-1, with 9 positions matching TRBD2. The CDR3 sequence is 15 residues long. Germline assignment: CDR1 PRHDT and CDR2 FYEKMQ (reference sequence). Trimming took 3 bases from V and 4 from J; bases not matched to a gene: 4. Here the CDR3 reads CASSFRLAEYNEQFF. CDR3 in DNA: TGTGCCAGCAGCTTCAGACTAGCGGAGTACAATGAGCAGTTCTTC.

J is TRBJ1-1 and V is TRBV28; the D is unclear. The CDR3 totals 13 residues. V was cut by 5 bases and J by 1 base, with 8 bases left in between. Germline assignment: CDR1 MDHEN and CDR2 SYDVKM. The CDR3 sequence is CASSLRQNTEAFF. The CDR3 region has the DNA TGTGCCAGCAGTCTTCGACAGAACACTGAAGCTTTCTTT.

This chain links TRBV5-6 with TRBJ2-1; tentatively, D is TRBD2 (6 bases). CDR1 and CDR2 from the germline V gene are SGHDT and YYEEEE. V lost 0 bases and J lost 4, with 17 bases in between. The length of the CDR3 is 17 residues. CDR3 nucleotide sequence: TGTGCCAGCAGCTTGGCCCGGAGTAGCGGCACATACAATGAGCAGTTCTTC. Amino acid sequence: CASSLARSSGTYNEQFF.

This clone appeared many times. The CDR3 spells CASSQGGLSTDTQYF. CDR3 sequence (DNA): TGTGCCAGCAGCCAAGGTGGCCTTAGCACAGATACGCAGTATTTT. This rearrangement joins TRBV4-2 to TRBJ2-3, with unresolved D. Germline assignment: CDR1 LGHNA and CDR2 YNFKEQ. Deletions cut 1 base from V and 0 bases from J, with 8 bases between. This CDR3 comprises 15 residues.